These T cell receptor beta chains were read from a single sample in a study of blood T cell repertoires in COVID-19. Assay: immunoSEQ multiplex PCR; the TCRdb copy retains only in-frame clones and omits some. The sample consists of under 200,000 clones, 70% to 90% of them appearing once. Sequencing was carried out using peripheral blood. These receptors all come from a man aged 50 to 60 who had recovered from COVID-19. Each CDR3 is given with its conserved first and last residue. The order of the fields is J gene, V gene, D gene, clone size, CDR3 protein, CDR3 DNA. A D gene is named only where the DNA matches it firmly. The size entry is marked missing in some rows and otherwise reads once, few, many or a size class.

J gene: TRBJ2-1; V gene: TRBV11-2; D gene: -; clone size: once; CDR3 protein: CASSLEIFSTGRNEQFF; CDR3 DNA: TGTGCCAGCAGCTTAGAGATTTTTTCGACAGGGAGGAATGAGCAGTTCTTC
J gene: TRBJ2-7; V gene: TRBV6-4; D gene: -; clone size: once; CDR3 protein: CASRLRQSYEQYF; CDR3 DNA: TGTGCCAGCAGGCTTAGACAGTCCTACGAGCAGTACTTC
J gene: TRBJ1-3; V gene: TRBV2; D gene: -; clone size: -; CDR3 protein: CASSERQGGSGNTIYF; CDR3 DNA: TGTGCCAGCAGTGAGAGGCAGGGCGGCTCTGGAAACACCATATATTTT
J gene: TRBJ2-1; V gene: TRBV6-2/TRBV6-3; D gene: TRBD2; clone size: -; CDR3 protein: CASSYSRAGGHEQFF; CDR3 DNA: TGTGCCAGCAGTTACTCTCGAGCGGGAGGTCATGAGCAGTTCTTC
J gene: TRBJ1-5; V gene: TRBV7-2; D gene: TRBD1; clone size: -; CDR3 protein: CASSPGTGGQPQHF; CDR3 DNA: TGTGCCAGCAGCCCAGGGACAGGGGGTCAGCCCCAGCATTTT
J gene: TRBJ2-7; V gene: TRBV2; D gene: -; clone size: -; CDR3 protein: CASAGGRTYEQYF; CDR3 DNA: TGTGCCAGCGCGGGCGGTAGGACCTACGAGCAGTACTTC
J gene: TRBJ2-5; V gene: TRBV15; D gene: -; clone size: -; CDR3 protein: CATSRDQGSPETQYF; CDR3 DNA: TGTGCCACCAGCAGAGATCAGGGGAGCCCAGAGACCCAGTACTTC
J gene: TRBJ1-1; V gene: TRBV19; D gene: -; clone size: -; CDR3 protein: CASSDRNSEAFF; CDR3 DNA: TGTGCCAGTAGTGACAGGAACTCTGAAGCTTTCTTT
J gene: TRBJ1-1; V gene: TRBV7-2; D gene: -; clone size: -; CDR3 protein: CASSPRPGQNTEAFF; CDR3 DNA: TGTGCCAGCAGCCCTAGGCCAGGGCAGAACACTGAAGCTTTCTTT
J gene: TRBJ2-3; V gene: TRBV9; D gene: -; clone size: once; CDR3 protein: CASTSTDTQYF; CDR3 DNA: TGTGCCAGCACTTCCACAGATACGCAGTATTTT
J gene: TRBJ2-3; V gene: TRBV2; D gene: TRBD2; clone size: -; CDR3 protein: CASSDGLAAGTQYF; CDR3 DNA: TGTGCCAGCAGTGACGGACTAGCCGCGGGGACGCAGTATTTT
J gene: TRBJ2-7; V gene: TRBV20-1; D gene: -; clone size: -; CDR3 protein: CSASQTVAYEQYF; CDR3 DNA: TGCAGTGCTAGTCAGACAGTTGCCTACGAGCAGTACTTC
J gene: TRBJ2-1; V gene: TRBV20-1; D gene: -; clone size: once; CDR3 protein: CSASQNNEQFF; CDR3 DNA: TGCAGTGCTAGTCAGAACAATGAGCAGTTCTTC
J gene: TRBJ1-4; V gene: TRBV7-6; D gene: -; clone size: -; CDR3 protein: CASSLEGQGSGKLFF; CDR3 DNA: TGTGCCAGCAGCTTAGAAGGTCAGGGGTCGGGAAAACTGTTTTTT
J gene: TRBJ1-6; V gene: TRBV6-2/TRBV6-3; D gene: TRBD1; clone size: -; CDR3 protein: CASSYLRTGGSPLHF; CDR3 DNA: TGTGCCAGCAGTTACTTAAGGACAGGGGGTTCACCCCTCCACTTT
J gene: TRBJ1-2; V gene: TRBV6-6; D gene: TRBD1; clone size: once; CDR3 protein: CASSRDRGNYGYTF; CDR3 DNA: TGTGCCAGCAGTCGAGACAGGGGGAACTATGGCTACACCTTC
J gene: TRBJ1-1; V gene: TRBV29-1; D gene: -; clone size: -; CDR3 protein: CSVEGGGGTEAFF; CDR3 DNA: TGCAGCGTTGAGGGGGGAGGCGGCACTGAAGCTTTCTTT
J gene: TRBJ2-7; V gene: TRBV5-1; D gene: -; clone size: -; CDR3 protein: CASSLGVGAYEQYF; CDR3 DNA: TGCGCCAGCAGCTTGGGGGTAGGGGCCTACGAGCAGTACTTC
J gene: TRBJ2-3; V gene: TRBV19; D gene: -; clone size: -; CDR3 protein: CASSDRPTDTQYF; CDR3 DNA: TGTGCCAGTAGTGACAGACCCACAGATACGCAGTATTTT
J gene: TRBJ2-3; V gene: TRBV9; D gene: TRBD2; clone size: -; CDR3 protein: CASSPTSGSAVDTQYF; CDR3 DNA: TGTGCCAGCAGCCCAACTAGCGGGAGTGCTGTAGATACGCAGTATTTT
J gene: TRBJ2-1; V gene: TRBV5-4; D gene: TRBD2; clone size: -; CDR3 protein: CASSGSGRAYNEQFF; CDR3 DNA: TGTGCCAGCAGCGGTAGCGGGAGAGCCTACAATGAGCAGTTCTTC
J gene: TRBJ1-5; V gene: TRBV9; D gene: -; clone size: -; CDR3 protein: CASSQSGETNQPQHF; CDR3 DNA: TGTGCCAGCAGTCAATCCGGGGAAACCAATCAGCCCCAGCATTTT
J gene: TRBJ2-3; V gene: TRBV27; D gene: -; clone size: few; CDR3 protein: CASSLGGLTDTQYF; CDR3 DNA: TGTGCCAGCAGTTTAGGGGGGTTAACAGATACGCAGTATTTT
J gene: TRBJ1-2; V gene: TRBV3-1/TRBV3-2; D gene: -; clone size: few; CDR3 protein: CASSHRRQSQVDYGYTF; CDR3 DNA: TGTGCCAGCAGCCACCGGCGACAGTCGCAAGTTGACTATGGCTACACCTTC
J gene: TRBJ1-1; V gene: TRBV11-2; D gene: TRBD1; clone size: once; CDR3 protein: CASSLESDRATEAFF; CDR3 DNA: TGTGCCAGCAGCTTAGAAAGTGACAGGGCCACTGAAGCTTTCTTT
J gene: TRBJ2-3; V gene: TRBV5-4; D gene: -; clone size: -; CDR3 protein: CASSLVAVTDTQYF; CDR3 DNA: TGTGCCAGCAGCTTGGTTGCGGTCACAGATACGCAGTATTTT
J gene: TRBJ2-3; V gene: TRBV6-6; D gene: TRBD2; clone size: -; CDR3 protein: CASRISTSADTQYF; CDR3 DNA: TGTGCCAGCAGGATTTCAACTAGCGCAGATACGCAGTATTTT